These 5 T cell receptor beta chains were all obtained from the same sample, sequenced in a study of T-cell reconstitution after alpha-beta-depleted transplantation in children (dated by TCRdb to the mid-2010s). What this sample's treatment or condition label stands for: allogeneic hematopoietic cell transplantation with graft depleted of TCRalphabeta T cells and CD19 B cells. Library method: PCR. Sequencing took place on an Illumina HiSeq 2500. Molecular barcoding was employed in the preparation of TCR libraries, with unique molecular identifiers being used to normalize TCRbeta repertoire quantification. Clones were called with MiXCR by TCRdb after fastp trimmed the public reads at Q25, and only in-frame beta chains were retained. Rows are combined by CDR3 protein, so each entry shows the most common genes and DNA. For this sample there are a few hundred thousand distinct CDR3 sequences; 27% appear just once. Under 45% of the sample rests with the top ten.

The specimen was PBMCs, collected before TCRalphabeta/CD19-depleted stem cell transplant. The receptors were sampled from a boy younger than two with Wiskott-Aldrich syndrome, due to receive a stem cell transplant.

This clonotype came up a few times. This rearrangement joins TRBV5-1 to TRBJ2-2; D is possibly TRBD1 (5 bases). V gave up 0 bases and J gave up 1 base, with 13 bases separating them. The V gene's germline CDR1 is SGHRS and CDR2 YFSETQ. The CDR3 covers 17 residues. The chain's CDR3 is CASSLVPRTGNTGELFF. DNA for the CDR3: TGCGCCAGCAGCTTGGTACCCCGAACAGGGAACACCGGGGAGCTGTTTTTT.

This sequence joins TRBV24-1 and TRBJ2-1; TRBD2 matches 9 bases. Germline values: CDR1 KGHDR, CDR2 SFDVKD. This CDR3 contains 15 residues. With 10 bases clipped from V and 6 bases from J, the junction kept 12 bases outside the gene matches. The CDR3 DNA sequence: TGTGCCACGTCTAGCGGGGAGAGGATTTCCAATGAGCAGTTCTTC. Translating it yields CATSSGERISNEQFF.

The V gene is TRBV19, the J gene TRBJ2-2; 7 positions match TRBD1. The ends lost 8 bases at V and 4 bases at J; junction bases unmatched: 7. CDR1 is LNHDA and CDR2 is SQIVND in the germline V gene (reference sequence). The CDR3 has 14 residues. This chain's CDR3 is CASARDRTTGELFF. Written as DNA, the CDR3 is TGTGCCAGTGCCCGGGACAGAACCACCGGGGAGCTGTTTTTT.

The chain joins TRBV6-1 to TRBJ2-1; 12 nucleotides align to TRBD2. Looked up from germline, CDR1 is MNHNS and CDR2 is SASEGT. This CDR3 is built from 15 residues. Trimming removed 6 bases from V and 3 bases from J; junction bases left unmatched: 3. CDR3 nucleotide sequence: TGTGCCAGCAGCACGACTAGCGGGGGCTACAATGAGCAGTTCTTC. This encodes CASSTTSGGYNEQFF.

The chain combines TRBV6-1 with TRBJ2-7; maybe TRBD1 (5 bases). CDR1 MNHNS and CDR2 SASEGT come from the germline V gene. The V and J ends lost 0 bases and 3 bases respectively, with 12 bases between them. There are 15 residues in the CDR3. Here the CDR3 reads CASSEAPWTSYEQYF. CDR3 nucleotide sequence: TGTGCCAGCAGTGAAGCGCCTTGGACAAGCTACGAGCAGTACTTC.